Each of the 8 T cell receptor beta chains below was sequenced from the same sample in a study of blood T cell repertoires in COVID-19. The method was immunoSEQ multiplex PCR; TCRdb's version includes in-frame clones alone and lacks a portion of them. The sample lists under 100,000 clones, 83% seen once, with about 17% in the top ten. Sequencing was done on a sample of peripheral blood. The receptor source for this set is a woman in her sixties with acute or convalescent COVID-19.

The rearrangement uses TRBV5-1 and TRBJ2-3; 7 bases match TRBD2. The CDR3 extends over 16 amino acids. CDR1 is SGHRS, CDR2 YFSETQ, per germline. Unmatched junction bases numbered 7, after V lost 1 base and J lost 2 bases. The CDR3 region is CASSLRVGGYTDTQYF. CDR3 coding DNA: TGCGCCAGCAGCTTGAGGGTCGGGGGGTACACAGATACGCAGTATTTT.

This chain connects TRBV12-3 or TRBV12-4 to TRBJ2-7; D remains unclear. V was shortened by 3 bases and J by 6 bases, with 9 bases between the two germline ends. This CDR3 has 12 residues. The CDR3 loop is CASSFFSSEQYF. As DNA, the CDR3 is TGTGCCAGCAGTTTTTTCTCGAGCGAGCAGTACTTC.

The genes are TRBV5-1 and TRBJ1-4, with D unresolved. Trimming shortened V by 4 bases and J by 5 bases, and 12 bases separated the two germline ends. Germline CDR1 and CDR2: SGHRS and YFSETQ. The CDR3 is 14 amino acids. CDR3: CASSPGRLNEKLFF. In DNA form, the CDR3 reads TGCGCCAGCAGCCCCGGGAGGCTCAATGAAAAACTGTTTTTT. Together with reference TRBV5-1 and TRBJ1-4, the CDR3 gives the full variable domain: KAGVTQTPRYLIKTRGQQVTLSCSPISGHRSVSWYQQTPGQGLQFLFEYFSETQRNKGNFPGRFSGRQFSNSRSEMNVSTLELGDSALYLCASSPGRLNEKLFFGSGTQLSVL.

The CDR3 region is CASSSPRLRDTEAFF. As DNA, the CDR3 is TGTGCCAGCAGTTCACCCAGGTTGAGGGACACTGAAGCTTTCTTT. This sequence joins TRBV28 and TRBJ1-1; no clear D gene. The CDR3 has 15 residues. V was shortened by 4 bases and J by 3 bases, with 15 bases between the two germline ends. CDR1 is MDHEN and CDR2 is SYDVKM in the germline V gene.

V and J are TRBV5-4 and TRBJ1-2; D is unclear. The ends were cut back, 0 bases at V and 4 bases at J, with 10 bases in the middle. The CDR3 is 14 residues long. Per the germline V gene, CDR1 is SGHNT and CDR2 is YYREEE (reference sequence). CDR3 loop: CASSLAQTLYGYTF. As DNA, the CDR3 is TGTGCCAGCAGCTTGGCACAGACCCTCTATGGCTACACCTTC.

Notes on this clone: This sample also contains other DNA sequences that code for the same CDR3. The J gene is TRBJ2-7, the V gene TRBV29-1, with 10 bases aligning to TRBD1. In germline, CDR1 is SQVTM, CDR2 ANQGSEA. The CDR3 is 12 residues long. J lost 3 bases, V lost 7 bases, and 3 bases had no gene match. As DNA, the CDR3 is TGCAGCGCCGGGACAGGGGTCTACGAGCAGTACTTC. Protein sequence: CSAGTGVYEQYF.

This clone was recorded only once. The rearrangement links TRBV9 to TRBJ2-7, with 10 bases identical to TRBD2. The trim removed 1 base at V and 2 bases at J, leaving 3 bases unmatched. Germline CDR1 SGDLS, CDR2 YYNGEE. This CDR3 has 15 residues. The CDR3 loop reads CASSVTSGRAYEQYF. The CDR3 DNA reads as TGTGCCAGCAGCGTAACGAGCGGGAGGGCCTACGAGCAGTACTTC.

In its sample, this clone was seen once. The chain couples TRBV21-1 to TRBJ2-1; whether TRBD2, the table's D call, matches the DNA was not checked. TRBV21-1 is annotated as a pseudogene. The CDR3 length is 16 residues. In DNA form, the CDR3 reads TGTGCCAGCAGCAAAGTGCGACTAGCGGGAAAAAGGTTTGAGTTCTTC. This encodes CASSKVRLAGKRFEFF.